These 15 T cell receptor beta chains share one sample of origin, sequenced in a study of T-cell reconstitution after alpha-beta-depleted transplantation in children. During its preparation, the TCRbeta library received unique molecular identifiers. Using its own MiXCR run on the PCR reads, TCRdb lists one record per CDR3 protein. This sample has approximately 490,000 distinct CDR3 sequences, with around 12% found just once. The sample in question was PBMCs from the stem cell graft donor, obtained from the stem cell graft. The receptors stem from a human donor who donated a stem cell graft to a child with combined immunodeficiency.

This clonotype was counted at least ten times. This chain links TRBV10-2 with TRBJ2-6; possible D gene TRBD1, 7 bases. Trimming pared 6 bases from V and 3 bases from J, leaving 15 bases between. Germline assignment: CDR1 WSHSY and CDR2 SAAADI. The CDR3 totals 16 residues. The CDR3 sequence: CASSKQGRDGANVLTF. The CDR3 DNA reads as TGCGCCAGCAGCAAACAGGGGCGGGATGGGGCCAACGTCCTGACTTTC.

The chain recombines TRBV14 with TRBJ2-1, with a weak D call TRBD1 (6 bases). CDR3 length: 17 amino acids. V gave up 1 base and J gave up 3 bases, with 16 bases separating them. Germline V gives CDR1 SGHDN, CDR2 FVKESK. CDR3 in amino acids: CASSQVTRTENYNEQFF. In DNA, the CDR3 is TGTGCCAGCAGCCAAGTCACCCGGACAGAGAACTACAATGAGCAGTTCTTC.

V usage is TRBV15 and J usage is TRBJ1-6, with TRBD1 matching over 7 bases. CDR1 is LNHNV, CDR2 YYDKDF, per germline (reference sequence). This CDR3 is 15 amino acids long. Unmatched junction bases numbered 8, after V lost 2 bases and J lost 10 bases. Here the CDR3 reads CATSRNRDRGSPLHF. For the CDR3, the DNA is TGTGCCACCAGCAGAAACCGGGACAGAGGCTCACCCCTCCACTTT.

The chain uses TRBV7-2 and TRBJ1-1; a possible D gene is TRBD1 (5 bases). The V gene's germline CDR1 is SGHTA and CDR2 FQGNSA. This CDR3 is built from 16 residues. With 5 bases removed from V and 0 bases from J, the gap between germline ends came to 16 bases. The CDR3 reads CASSPVLGRVNTEAFF. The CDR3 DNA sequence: TGTGCCAGCAGCCCCGTTCTGGGCAGGGTGAACACTGAAGCTTTCTTT.

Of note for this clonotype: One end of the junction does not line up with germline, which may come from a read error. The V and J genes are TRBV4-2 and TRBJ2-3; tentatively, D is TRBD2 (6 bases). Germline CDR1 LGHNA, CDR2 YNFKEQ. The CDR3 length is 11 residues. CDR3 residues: CASSQVAGIHF. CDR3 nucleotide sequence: TGTGCCAGCAGCCAAGTTGCGGGGATCCATTTT.

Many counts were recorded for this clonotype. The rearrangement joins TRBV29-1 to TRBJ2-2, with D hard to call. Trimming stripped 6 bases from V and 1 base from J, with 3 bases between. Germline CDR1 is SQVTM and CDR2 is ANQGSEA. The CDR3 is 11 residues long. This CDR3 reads CSVRNTGELFF. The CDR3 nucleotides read TGCAGCGTCAGGAACACCGGGGAGCTGTTTTTT.

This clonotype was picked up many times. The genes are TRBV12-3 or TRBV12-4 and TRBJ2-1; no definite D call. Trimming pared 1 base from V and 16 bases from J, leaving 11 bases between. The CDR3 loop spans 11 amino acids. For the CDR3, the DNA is TGTGCCAGCAGTTTAGGGGAAAAGGGATTCTTC. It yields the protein CASSLGEKGFF.

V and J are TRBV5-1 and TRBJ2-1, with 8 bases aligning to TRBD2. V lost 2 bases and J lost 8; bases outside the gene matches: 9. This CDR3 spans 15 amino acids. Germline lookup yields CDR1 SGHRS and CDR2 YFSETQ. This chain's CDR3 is CASSFFGRAGDEQFF. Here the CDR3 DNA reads TGCGCCAGCAGCTTCTTCGGGAGGGCTGGAGATGAGCAGTTCTTC.

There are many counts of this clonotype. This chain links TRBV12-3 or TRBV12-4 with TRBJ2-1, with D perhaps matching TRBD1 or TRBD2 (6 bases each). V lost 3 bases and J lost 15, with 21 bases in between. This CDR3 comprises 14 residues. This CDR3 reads CASSFWGESGAWFF. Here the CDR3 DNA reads TGTGCCAGCAGTTTTTGGGGGGAGTCAGGGGCTTGGTTCTTC.

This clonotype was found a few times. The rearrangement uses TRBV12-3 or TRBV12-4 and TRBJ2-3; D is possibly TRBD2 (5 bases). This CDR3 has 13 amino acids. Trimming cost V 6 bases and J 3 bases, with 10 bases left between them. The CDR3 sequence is CASSRGLTDTQYF. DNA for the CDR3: TGTGCCAGCAGCCGTGGACTTACAGATACGCAGTATTTT.

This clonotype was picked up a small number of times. This CDR3 reads CASSQRMTGVPSYNEQFF. CDR3 nucleotides: TGCGCCAGCAGCCAACGTATGACAGGGGTACCCTCCTACAATGAGCAGTTCTTC. V and J are TRBV4-3 and TRBJ2-1; 8 positions agree with TRBD1. This CDR3 contains 18 residues. Germline CDR1 and CDR2: LGHNA and YSLEER. With V trimmed by 2 bases and J by 0 bases, 9 bases remained unmatched.

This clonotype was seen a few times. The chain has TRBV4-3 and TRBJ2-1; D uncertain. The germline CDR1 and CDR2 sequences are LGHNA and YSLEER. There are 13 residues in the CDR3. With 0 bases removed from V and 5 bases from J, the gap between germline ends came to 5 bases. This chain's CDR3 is CASSQDNHNEQFF. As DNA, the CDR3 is TGCGCCAGCAGCCAAGATAACCACAATGAGCAGTTCTTC.

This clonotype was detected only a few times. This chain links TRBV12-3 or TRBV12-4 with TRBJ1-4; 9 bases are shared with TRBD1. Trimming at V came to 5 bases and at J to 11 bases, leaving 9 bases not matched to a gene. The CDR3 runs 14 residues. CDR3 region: CASSLGQGRGKLFF. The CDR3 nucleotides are TGTGCCAGCAGTCTCGGACAGGGGAGAGGCAAACTGTTTTTT.

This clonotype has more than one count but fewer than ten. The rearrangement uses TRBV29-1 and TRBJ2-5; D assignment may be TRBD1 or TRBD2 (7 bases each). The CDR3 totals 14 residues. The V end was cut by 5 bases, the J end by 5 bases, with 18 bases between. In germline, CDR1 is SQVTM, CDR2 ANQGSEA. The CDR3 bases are TGCAGCGTTCCCAGGGGGGGGGGCGCGGAGACCCAGTACTTC. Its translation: CSVPRGGGAETQYF.

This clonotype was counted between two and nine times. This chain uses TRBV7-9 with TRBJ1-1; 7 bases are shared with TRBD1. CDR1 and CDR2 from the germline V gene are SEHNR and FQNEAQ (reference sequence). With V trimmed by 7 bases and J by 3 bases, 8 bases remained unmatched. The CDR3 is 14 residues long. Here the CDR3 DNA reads TGTGCCAGCACTGCCACAGGGGTCGACACTGAAGCTTTCTTT. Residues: CASTATGVDTEAFF.